This T cell receptor (beta chain) is drawn from a study of blood T cells in healthy people across ages. Notes on the study in general: Naive T cell percentage showed a strong correlation with TCR beta diversity.

Germline CDR1 SEHNR, CDR2 FQNEAQ (reference sequence). The CDR3 length is 13 residues. The table lists this clonotype with a few counts. What it recognizes is unknown. A second PCR of roughly 6 to 12 cycles used a sample-barcoded 5' primer and a J-beta primer mix. Template switching added a 12-random-nucleotide identifier to every cDNA molecule. TCRdb independently ran MiXCR on the 5' RACE reads; one entry per CDR3 protein. This table holds 700,000 to 900,000 distinct CDR3 sequences, roughly 24% found once. The same data also went into a second study, on T cells of mothers and their children. That source notes: Amplification in the second PCR used the M1S primer, which added sample barcodes and 2-4 random nucleotides.

The material sequenced was blood. The chain joins TRBV7-9 to TRBJ2-1; 7 bases match TRBD2. The J call could be wrong; TRBJ2-7 is a better fit for the DNA end. The TCR comes from a boy younger than 18 in good health. CDR3 coding DNA: TGTGCCAGCAGCTTAGCCCGGGAGGACGAGCAGTACTTC. It specifies CASSLAREDEQYF.